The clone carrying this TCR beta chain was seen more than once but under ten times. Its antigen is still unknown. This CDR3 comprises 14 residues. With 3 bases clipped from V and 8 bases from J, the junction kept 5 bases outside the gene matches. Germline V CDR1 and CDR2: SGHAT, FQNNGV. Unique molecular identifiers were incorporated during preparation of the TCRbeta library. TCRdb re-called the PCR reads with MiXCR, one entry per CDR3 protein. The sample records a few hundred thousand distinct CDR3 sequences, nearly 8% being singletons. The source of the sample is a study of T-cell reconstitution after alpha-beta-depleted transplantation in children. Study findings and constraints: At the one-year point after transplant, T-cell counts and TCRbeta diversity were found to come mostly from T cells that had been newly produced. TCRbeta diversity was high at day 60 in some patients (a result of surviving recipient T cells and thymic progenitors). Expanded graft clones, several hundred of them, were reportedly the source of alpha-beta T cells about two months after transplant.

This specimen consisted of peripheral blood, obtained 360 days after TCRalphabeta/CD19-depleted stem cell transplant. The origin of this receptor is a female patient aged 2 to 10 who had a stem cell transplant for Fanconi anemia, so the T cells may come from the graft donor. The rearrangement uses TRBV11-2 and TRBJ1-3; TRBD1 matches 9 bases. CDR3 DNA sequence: TGTGCCAGCAGCTTGACGGACAGGGGTTACACCATATATTTT. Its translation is CASSLTDRGYTIYF.